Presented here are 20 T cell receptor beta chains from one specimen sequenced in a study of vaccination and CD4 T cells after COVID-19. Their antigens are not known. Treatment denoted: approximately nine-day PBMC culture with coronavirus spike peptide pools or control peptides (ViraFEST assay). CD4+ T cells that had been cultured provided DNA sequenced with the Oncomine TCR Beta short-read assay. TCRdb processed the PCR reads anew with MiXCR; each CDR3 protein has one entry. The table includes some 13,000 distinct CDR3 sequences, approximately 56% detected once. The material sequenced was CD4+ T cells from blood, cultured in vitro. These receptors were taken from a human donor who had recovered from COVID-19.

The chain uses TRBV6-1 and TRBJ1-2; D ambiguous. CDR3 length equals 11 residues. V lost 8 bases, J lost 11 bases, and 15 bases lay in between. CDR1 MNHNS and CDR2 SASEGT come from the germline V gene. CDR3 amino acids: CASWAERAYTF. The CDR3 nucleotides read TGTGCCAGCTGGGCGGAGCGGGCATACACCTTC.

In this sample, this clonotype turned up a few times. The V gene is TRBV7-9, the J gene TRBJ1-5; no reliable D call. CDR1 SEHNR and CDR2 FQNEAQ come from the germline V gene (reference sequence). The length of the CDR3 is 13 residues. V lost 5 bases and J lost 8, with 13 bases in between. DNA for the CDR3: TGTGCCAGCAGCCGCGGCCATCTCGAGCCCCAGCATTTT. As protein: CASSRGHLEPQHF. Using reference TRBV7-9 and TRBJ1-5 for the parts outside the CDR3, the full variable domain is DTGVSQNPRHKITKRGQNVTFRCDPISEHNRLYWYRQTLGQGPEFLTYFQNEAQLEKSRLLSDRFSAERPKGSFSTLEIQRTEQGDSAMYLCASSRGHLEPQHFGDGTRLSIL.

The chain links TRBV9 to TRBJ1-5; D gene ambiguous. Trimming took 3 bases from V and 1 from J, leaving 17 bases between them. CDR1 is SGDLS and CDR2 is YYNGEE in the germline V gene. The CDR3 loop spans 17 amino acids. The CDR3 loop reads CASSGGPGVTSNQPQHF. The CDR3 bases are TGTGCCAGCAGCGGAGGGCCCGGGGTCACGAGCAATCAGCCCCAGCATTTT. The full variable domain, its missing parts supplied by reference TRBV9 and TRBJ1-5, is DSGVTQTPKHLITATGQRVTLRCSPRSGDLSVYWYQQSLDQGLQFLIQYYNGEERAKGNILERFSAQQFPDLHSELNLSSLELGDSALYFCASSGGPGVTSNQPQHFGDGTRLSIL.

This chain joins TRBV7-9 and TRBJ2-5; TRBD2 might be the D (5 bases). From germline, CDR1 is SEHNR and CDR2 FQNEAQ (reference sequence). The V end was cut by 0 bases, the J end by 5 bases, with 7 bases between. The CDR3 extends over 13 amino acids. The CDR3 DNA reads TGTGCCAGCAGCTTAGCTTCGGGGGAGACCCAGTACTTC. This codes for CASSLASGETQYF.

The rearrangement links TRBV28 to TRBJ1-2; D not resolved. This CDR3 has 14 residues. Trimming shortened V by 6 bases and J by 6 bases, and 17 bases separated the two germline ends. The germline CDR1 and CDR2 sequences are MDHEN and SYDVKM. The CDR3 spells CASRPTGRRDGYTF. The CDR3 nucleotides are TGTGCCAGCAGACCCACTGGACGGCGTGATGGCTACACCTTC.

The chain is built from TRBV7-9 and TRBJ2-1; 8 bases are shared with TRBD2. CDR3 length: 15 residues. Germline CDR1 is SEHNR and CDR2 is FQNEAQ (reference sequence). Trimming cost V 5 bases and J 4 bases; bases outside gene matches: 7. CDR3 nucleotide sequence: TGTGCCAGCAGCGGAAGACTAGCGAATTACAATGAGCAGTTCTTC. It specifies CASSGRLANYNEQFF.

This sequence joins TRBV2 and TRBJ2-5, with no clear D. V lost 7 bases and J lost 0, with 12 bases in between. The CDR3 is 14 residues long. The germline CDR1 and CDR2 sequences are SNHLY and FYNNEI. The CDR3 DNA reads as TGTGCCAGCATCCCTGGGCGGTACCAAGAGACCCAGTACTTC. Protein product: CASIPGRYQETQYF.

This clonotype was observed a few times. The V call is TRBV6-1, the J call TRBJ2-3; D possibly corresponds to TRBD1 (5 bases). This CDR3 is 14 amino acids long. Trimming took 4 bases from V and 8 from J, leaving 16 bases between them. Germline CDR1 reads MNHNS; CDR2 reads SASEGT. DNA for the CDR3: TGTGCCAGCAGTGGACAGACCAGATCTGGTACGCAGTATTTT. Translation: CASSGQTRSGTQYF.

In DNA, the CDR3 is TGCAGTGCTACCGGGGGCTCTGGAAACACCATATATTTT. Its protein product is CSATGGSGNTIYF. The chain employs TRBV20-1 and TRBJ1-3, with D perhaps matching TRBD1 (5 bases). This CDR3 comprises 13 residues. V gave up 4 bases and J gave up 0 bases, with 7 bases separating them. Per the germline V gene, CDR1 is DFQATT and CDR2 is SNEGSKA (reference sequence).

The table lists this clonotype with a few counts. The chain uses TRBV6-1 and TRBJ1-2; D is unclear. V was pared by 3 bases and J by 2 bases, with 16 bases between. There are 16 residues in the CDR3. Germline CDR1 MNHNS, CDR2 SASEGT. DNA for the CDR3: TGTGCCAGCAGTGACGGATCCGTCGGACCGAACTATGGCTACACCTTC. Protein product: CASSDGSVGPNYGYTF.

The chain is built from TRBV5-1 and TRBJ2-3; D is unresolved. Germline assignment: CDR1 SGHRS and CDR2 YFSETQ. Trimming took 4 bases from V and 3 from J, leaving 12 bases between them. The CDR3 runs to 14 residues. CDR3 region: CASSPAVVTDTQYF. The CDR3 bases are TGCGCCAGCAGCCCCGCGGTGGTTACAGATACGCAGTATTTT.

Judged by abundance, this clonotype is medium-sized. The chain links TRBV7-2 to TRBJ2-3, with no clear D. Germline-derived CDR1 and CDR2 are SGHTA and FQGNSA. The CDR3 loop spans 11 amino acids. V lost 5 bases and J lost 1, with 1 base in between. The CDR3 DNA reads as TGTGCCAGCAGCCGCACAGATACGCAGTATTTT. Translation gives CASSRTDTQYF.

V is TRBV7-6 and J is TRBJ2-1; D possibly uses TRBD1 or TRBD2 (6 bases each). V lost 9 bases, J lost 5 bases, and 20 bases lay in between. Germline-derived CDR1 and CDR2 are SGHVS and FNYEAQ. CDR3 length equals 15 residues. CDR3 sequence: CASGTGAVNNNEQFF. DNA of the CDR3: TGTGCCAGTGGGACGGGGGCGGTCAATAACAATGAGCAGTTCTTC. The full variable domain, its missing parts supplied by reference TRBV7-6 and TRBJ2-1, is GAGVSQSPRYKVTKRGQDVALRCDPISGHVSLYWYRQALGQGPEFLTYFNYEAQQDKSGLPNDRFSAERPEGSISTLTIQRTEQRDSAMYRCASGTGAVNNNEQFFGPGTRLTVL.

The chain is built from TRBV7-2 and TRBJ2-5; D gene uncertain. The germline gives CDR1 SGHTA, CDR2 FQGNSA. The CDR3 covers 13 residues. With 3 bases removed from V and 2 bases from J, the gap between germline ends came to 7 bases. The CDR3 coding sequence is TGTGCCAGCAGCTTCAACCGGCAAGAGACCCAGTACTTC. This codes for CASSFNRQETQYF. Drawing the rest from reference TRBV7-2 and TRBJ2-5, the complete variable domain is GAGVSQSPSNKVTEKGKDVELRCDPISGHTALYWYRQSLGQGLEFLIYFQGNSAPDKSGLPSDRFSAERTGGSVSTLTIQRTQQEDSAVYLCASSFNRQETQYFGPGTRLLVL.

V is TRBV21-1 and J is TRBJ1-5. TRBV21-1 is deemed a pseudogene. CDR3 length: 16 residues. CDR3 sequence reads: CASSPIGGGGRQPQHF. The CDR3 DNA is TGTGCCAGCTCTCCTATTGGCGGGGGAGGCAGGCAGCCCCAGCATTTT.

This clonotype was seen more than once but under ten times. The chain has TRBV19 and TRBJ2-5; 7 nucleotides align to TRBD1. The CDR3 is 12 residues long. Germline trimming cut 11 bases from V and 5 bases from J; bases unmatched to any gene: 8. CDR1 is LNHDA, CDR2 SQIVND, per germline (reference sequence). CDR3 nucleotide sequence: TGTGCCGGCAACAGGGGCCTGGAGACCCAGTACTTC. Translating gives CAGNRGLETQYF.

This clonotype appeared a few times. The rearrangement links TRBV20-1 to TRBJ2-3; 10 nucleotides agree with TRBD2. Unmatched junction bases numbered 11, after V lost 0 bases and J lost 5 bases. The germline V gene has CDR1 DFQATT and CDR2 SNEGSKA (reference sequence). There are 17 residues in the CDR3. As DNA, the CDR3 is TGCAGTGCTAGAGATCCGAGGCTAGCGGGAGCGGTAGATACGCAGTATTTT. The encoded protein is CSARDPRLAGAVDTQYF.

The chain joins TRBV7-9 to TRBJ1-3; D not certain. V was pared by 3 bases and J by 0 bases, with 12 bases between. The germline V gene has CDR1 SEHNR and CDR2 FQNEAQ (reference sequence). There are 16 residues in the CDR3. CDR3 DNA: TGTGCCAGCAGCTTCACAACGGGCTTCTCTGGAAACACCATATATTTT. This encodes CASSFTTGFSGNTIYF.

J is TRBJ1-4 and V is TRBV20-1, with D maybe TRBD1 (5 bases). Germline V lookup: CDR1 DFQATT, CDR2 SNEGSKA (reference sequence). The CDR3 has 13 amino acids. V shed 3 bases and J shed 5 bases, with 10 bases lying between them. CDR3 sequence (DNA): TGCAGTGCTAGGTCGGGGGTGAATGAAAAACTGTTTTTT. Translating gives CSARSGVNEKLFF.

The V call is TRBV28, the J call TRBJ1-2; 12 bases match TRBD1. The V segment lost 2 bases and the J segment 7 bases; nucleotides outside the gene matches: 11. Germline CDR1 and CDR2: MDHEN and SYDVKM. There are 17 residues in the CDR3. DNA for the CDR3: TGTGCCAGCAGTTTACCCATGGGGGGACAGGGGGCTGGTGGCTACACCTTC. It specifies CASSLPMGGQGAGGYTF.